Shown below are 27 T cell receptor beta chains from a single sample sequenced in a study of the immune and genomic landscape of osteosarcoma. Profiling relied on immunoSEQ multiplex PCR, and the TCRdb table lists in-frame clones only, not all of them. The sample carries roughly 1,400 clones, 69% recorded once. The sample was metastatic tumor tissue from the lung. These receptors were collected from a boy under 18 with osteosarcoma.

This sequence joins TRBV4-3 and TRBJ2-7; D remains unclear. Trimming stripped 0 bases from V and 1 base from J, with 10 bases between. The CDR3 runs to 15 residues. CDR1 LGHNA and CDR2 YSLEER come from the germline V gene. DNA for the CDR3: TGCGCCAGCAGCCAAGATAGACCAGGATCCTACGAGCAGTACTTC. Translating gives CASSQDRPGSYEQYF.

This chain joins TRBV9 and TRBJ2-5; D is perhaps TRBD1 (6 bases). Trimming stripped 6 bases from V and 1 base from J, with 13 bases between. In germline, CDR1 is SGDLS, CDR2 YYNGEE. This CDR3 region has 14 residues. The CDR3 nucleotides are TGTGCCAGCACAGTAGGGGGAGCCCAAGAGACCCAGTACTTC. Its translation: CASTVGGAQETQYF.

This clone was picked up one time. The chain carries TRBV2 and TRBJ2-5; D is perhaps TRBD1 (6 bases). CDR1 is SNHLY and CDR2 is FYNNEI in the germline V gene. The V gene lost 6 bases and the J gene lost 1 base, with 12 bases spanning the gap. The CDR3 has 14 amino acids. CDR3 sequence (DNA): TGTGCCAGCAGCCCTGGCAGGGGCCAAGAGACCCAGTACTTC. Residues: CASSPGRGQETQYF.

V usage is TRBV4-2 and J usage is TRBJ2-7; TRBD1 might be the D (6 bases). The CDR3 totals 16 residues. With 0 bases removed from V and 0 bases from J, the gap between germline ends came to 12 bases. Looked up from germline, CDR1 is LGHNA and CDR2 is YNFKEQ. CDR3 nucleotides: TGTGCCAGCAGCCAAGATTGGCCAGGGGTCTCCTACGAGCAGTACTTC. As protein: CASSQDWPGVSYEQYF.

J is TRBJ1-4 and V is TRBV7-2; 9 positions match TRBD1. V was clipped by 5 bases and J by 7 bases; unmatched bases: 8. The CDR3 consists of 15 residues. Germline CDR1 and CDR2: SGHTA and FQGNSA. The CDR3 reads CASSASTGGIEKLFF. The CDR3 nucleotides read TGTGCCAGCAGCGCCTCGACAGGGGGGATTGAAAAACTGTTTTTT. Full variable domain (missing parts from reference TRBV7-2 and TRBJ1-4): GAGVSQSPSNKVTEKGKDVELRCDPISGHTALYWYRQSLGQGLEFLIYFQGNSAPDKSGLPSDRFSAERTGGSVSTLTIQRTQQEDSAVYLCASSASTGGIEKLFFGSGTQLSVL.

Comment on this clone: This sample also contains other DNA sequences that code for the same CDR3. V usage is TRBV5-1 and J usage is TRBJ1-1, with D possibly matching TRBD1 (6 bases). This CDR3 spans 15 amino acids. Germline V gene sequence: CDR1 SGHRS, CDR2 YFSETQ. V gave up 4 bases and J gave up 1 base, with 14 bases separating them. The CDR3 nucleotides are TGCGCCAGCAGCCCATTAGAGACAGGGAACACTGAAGCTTTCTTT. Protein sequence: CASSPLETGNTEAFF.

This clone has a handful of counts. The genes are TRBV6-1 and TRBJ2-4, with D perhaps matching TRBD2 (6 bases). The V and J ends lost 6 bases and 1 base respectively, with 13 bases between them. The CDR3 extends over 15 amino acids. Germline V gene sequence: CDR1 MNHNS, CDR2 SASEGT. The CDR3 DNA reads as TGTGCCAGCAGCCAGGACGCGGGGGCCAAAAACATTCAGTACTTC. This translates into CASSQDAGAKNIQYF.

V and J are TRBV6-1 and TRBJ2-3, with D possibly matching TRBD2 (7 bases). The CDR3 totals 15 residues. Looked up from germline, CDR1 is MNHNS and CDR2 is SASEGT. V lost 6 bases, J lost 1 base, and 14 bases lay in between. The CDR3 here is CASRGGHVGTDTQYF. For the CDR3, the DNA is TGTGCCAGCAGGGGGGGGCACGTCGGCACAGATACGCAGTATTTT.

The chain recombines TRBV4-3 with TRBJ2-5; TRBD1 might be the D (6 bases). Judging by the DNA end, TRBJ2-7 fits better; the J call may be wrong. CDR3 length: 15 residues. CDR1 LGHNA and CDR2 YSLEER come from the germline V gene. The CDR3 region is CASSHSATGSYEQYF. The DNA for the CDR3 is TGCGCCAGCAGCCACTCAGCCACAGGGTCCTACGAGCAGTACTTC.

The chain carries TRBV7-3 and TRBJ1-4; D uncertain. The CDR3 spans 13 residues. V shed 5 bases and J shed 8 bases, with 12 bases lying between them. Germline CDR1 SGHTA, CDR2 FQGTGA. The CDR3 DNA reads TGTGCCAGCAGCGAACGGCCAAGCGAAAAACTGTTTTTT. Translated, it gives CASSERPSEKLFF.

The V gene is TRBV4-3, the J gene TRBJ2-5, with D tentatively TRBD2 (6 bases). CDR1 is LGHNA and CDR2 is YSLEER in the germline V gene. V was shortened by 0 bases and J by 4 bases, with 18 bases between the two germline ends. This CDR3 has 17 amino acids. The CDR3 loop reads CASSQDGVGRGRETQYF. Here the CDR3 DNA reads TGCGCCAGCAGCCAAGATGGGGTCGGCCGGGGGAGAGAGACCCAGTACTTC.

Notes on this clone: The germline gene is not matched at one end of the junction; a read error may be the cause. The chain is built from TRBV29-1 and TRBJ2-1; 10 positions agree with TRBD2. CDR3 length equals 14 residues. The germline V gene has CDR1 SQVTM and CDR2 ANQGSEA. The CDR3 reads CSVEGASGSFEQFF. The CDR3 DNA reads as TGCAGCGTCGAAGGAGCTAGCGGGAGCTTCGAGCAGTTCTTC.

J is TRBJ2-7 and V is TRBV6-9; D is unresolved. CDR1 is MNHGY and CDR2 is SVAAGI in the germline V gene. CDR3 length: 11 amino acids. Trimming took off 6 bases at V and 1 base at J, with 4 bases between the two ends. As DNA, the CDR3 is TGTGCCAGCAGCCCTTCCTACGAGCAGTACTTC. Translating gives CASSPSYEQYF.

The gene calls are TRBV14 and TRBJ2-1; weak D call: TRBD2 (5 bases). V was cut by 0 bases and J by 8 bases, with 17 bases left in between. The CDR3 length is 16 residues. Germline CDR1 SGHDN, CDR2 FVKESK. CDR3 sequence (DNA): TGTGCCAGCAGCCAAGATAAAGGGCTAGCACAGTATGAGCAGTTCTTC. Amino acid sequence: CASSQDKGLAQYEQFF.

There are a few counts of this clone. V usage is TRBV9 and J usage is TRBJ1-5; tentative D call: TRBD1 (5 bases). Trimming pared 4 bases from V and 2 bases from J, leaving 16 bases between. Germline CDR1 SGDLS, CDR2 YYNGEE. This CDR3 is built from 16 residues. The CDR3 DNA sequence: TGTGCCAGCAGCCCCGAGGGGTTGGGCGGCAATCAGCCCCAGCATTTT. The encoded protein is CASSPEGLGGNQPQHF.

CDR3 protein: CASGGLSRSNQPQHF. The CDR3 bases are TGTGCCAGTGGGGGGCTTTCCAGGAGCAATCAGCCCCAGCATTTT. The chain has TRBV6-4 and TRBJ1-5; tentative D call: TRBD1 (6 bases). The CDR3 covers 15 residues. Germline CDR1 and CDR2: MRHNA and SNTAGT. Trimming stripped 9 bases from V and 1 base from J, with 16 bases between.

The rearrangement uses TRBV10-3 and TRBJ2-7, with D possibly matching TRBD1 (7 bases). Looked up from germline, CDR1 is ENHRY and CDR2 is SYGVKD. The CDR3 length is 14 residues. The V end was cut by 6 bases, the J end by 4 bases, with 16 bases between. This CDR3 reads CAIRGDQGGYEQYF. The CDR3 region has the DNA TGTGCCATCAGGGGGGACCAGGGGGGTTACGAGCAGTACTTC.

The CDR3 sequence is CASSEQGQSGANVLTF. CDR3 nucleotide sequence: TGTGCCAGCAGTGAACAAGGACAGTCTGGGGCCAACGTCCTGACTTTC. The chain couples TRBV6-1 to TRBJ2-6; TRBD1 is a possible D gene (6 bases). Trimming stripped 2 bases from V and 1 base from J, with 9 bases between. The CDR3 is made up of 16 amino acids. The germline gives CDR1 MNHNS, CDR2 SASEGT.

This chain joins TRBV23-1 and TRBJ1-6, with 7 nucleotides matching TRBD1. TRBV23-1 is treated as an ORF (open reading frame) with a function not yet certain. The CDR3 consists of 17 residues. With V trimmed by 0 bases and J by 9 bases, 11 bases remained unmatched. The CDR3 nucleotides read TGCGCCAGCAGTCAATCGCCAATGAGGGGGCTCGGTTCACCCCTCCACTTT. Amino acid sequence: CASSQSPMRGLGSPLHF.

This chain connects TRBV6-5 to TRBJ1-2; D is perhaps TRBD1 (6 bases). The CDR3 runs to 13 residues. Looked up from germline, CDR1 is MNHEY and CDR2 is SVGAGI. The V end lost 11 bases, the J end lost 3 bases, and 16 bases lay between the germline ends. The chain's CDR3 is CAAYREADYGYTF. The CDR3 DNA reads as TGTGCCGCTTACAGGGAAGCGGACTATGGCTACACCTTC.

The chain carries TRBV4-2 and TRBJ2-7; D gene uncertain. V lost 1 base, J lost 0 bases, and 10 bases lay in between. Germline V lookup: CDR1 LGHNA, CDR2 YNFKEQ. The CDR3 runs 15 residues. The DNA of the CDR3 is TGTGCCAGCAGCCAAGGGACCCAGAGCTCCTACGAGCAGTACTTC. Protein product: CASSQGTQSSYEQYF.

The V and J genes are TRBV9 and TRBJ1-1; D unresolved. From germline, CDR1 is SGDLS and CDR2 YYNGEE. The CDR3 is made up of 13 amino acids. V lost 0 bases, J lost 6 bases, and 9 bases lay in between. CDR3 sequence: CASSVEVFAEAFF. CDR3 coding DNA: TGTGCCAGCAGCGTAGAGGTTTTTGCTGAAGCTTTCTTT.

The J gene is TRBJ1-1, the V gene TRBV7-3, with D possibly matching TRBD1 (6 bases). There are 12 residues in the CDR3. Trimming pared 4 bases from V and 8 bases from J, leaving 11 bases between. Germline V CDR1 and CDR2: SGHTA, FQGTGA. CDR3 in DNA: TGTGCCAGCAGCTCCGAAGGGGGAGAAGCTTTCTTT. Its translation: CASSSEGGEAFF. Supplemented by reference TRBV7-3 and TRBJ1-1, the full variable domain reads GAGVSQTPSNKVTEKGKYVELRCDPISGHTALYWYRQSLGQGPEFLIYFQGTGAADDSGLPNDRFFAVRPEGSVSTLKIQRTERGDSAVYLCASSSEGGEAFFGQGTRLTVV.

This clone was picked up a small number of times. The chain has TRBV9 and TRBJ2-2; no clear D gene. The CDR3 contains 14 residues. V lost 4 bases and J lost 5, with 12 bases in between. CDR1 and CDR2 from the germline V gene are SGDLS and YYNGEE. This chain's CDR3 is CASSPQLGTGELFF. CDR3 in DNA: TGTGCCAGCAGCCCCCAATTGGGGACCGGGGAGCTGTTTTTT.

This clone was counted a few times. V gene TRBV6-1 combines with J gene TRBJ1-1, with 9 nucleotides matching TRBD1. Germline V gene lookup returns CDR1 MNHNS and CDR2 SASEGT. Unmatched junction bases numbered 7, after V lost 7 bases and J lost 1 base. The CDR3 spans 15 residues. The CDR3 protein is CASNPRGQGNTEAFF. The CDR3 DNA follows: TGTGCCAGCAACCCACGGGGACAGGGGAACACTGAAGCTTTCTTT.

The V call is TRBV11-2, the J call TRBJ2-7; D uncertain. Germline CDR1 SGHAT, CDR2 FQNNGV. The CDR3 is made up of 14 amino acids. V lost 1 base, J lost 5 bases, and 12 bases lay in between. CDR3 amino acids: CASSLVGQDHEQYF. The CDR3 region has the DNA TGTGCCAGCAGCTTAGTTGGTCAGGACCACGAGCAGTACTTC.

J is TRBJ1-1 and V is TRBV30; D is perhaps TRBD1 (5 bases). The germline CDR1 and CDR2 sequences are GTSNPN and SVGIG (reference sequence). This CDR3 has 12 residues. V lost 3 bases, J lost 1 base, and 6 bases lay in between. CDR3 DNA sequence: TGTGCCTGGAGGAGGGGGAACACTGAAGCTTTCTTT. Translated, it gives CAWRRGNTEAFF.